The 5 T cell receptor beta chains below all came from one sample that was sequenced in a study of blood T cell repertoires in COVID-19. The data were produced by immunoSEQ multiplex PCR, yet TCRdb's version contains in-frame clones alone and is incomplete. This sample has 180,000 or so clones; about 90% occur once, and the top ten carry over 0.95%. The specimen was PBMCs or T cells enriched from blood (not recorded which). The receptors stem from a human donor with acute COVID-19. The donor label of this sample is uncertain.

The chain uses TRBV30 and TRBJ1-5, with D tentatively TRBD1 (5 bases). Looked up from germline, CDR1 is GTSNPN and CDR2 is SVGIG (reference sequence). The CDR3 length is 13 residues. Trimming removed 0 bases at V and 5 bases at J, with 8 bases between. The CDR3 region has the DNA TGTGCCTGGAGTGTACGGGGGGATCAGCCCCAGCATTTT. It specifies CAWSVRGDQPQHF.

This chain links TRBV7-9 with TRBJ1-2; 7 bases are shared with TRBD1. Trimming took 3 bases from V and 7 from J; bases not matched to a gene: 5. Germline loops: CDR1 SEHNR, CDR2 FQNEAQ (reference sequence). The CDR3 has 13 amino acids. The CDR3 loop is CASSFGTDGGYTF. In nucleotides, the CDR3 is TGTGCCAGCAGCTTCGGGACAGACGGTGGCTACACCTTC.

The chain is built from TRBV12-5 and TRBJ2-7, with 9 bases matching TRBD1. The V gene end was trimmed by 6 bases and the J gene end by 3 bases; junction bases not matched to a gene: 12. The CDR3 extends over 16 amino acids. Germline lookup yields CDR1 LGHNT and CDR2 FRNRAP. The CDR3 DNA reads as TGTGCTAGTGGCCGGGGTCGACAGGGGGAGATCTACGAGCAGTACTTC. Its translation is CASGRGRQGEIYEQYF.

This clone was seen a handful of times. V gene TRBV7-9 combines with J gene TRBJ2-3; D gene unclear. CDR3 length: 15 residues. Per germline, CDR1 SEHNR and CDR2 FQNEAQ (reference sequence). The V gene lost 5 bases and the J gene lost 3 bases, with 15 bases spanning the gap. The CDR3 nucleotides read TGTGCCAGCAGCCCCGAAAATGGAGAAACAGATACGCAGTATTTT. Protein sequence: CASSPENGETDTQYF.

The rearrangement uses TRBV7-3 and TRBJ2-1; maybe TRBD1 (5 bases). The CDR3 length is 15 residues. Germline V lookup: CDR1 SGHTA, CDR2 FQGTGA. Trimming took 5 bases from V and 6 from J, leaving 17 bases between them. The CDR3 bases are TGTGCCAGCAGCCTCGGCCAGGGCGTGGGCAATGAGCAGTTCTTC. This translates into CASSLGQGVGNEQFF.